This T cell receptor beta chain was captured by sequencing in a study of cytomegalovirus exposure and HLA in healthy donors. PCR was performed using 60 Vbeta and 13 Jbeta primers. The protocol was immunoSEQ multiplex PCR, while the TCRdb copy is restricted to in-frame clones and leaves out a portion. In the table there are about 94,000 clones, approximately 78% of which are singletons. Findings and limits, study-wide: A later analysis appeared to link common viral pathogens to several of the most significant clusters.

A remark on this clone: Its specificity is not known.

The sequence came from a woman between 55 and 75 years old in good health and CMV-seronegative. Sequencing was carried out using PBMCs.

In DNA, the CDR3 is TGTGCTAGTGGTTTGGTAGAGGGTTGGGCCGAGCAGTACTTC. Its protein is CASGLVEGWAEQYF. This chain uses TRBV12-5 with TRBJ2-7; a possible D gene is TRBD2 (5 bases). The V gene's germline CDR1 is LGHNT and CDR2 FRNRAP. This CDR3 is 14 amino acids long. Trimming took off 0 bases at V and 6 bases at J, with 12 bases between the two ends.